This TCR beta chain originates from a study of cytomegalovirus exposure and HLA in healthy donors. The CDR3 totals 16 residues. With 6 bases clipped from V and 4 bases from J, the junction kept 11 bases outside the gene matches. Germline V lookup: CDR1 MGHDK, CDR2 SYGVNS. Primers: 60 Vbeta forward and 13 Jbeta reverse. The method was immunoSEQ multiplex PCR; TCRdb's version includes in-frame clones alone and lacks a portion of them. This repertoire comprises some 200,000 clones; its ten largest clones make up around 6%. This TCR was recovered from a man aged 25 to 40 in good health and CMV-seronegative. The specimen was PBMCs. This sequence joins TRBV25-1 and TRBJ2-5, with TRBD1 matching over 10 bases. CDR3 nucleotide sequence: TGTGCCAGCAGGCAATCAGGGACAGGGGAGAGAGAGACCCAGTACTTC. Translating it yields CASRQSGTGERETQYF.